The present entry profiles one TCR beta chain with its context. Germline V gene sequence: CDR1 LGHNA, CDR2 YSLEER. V lost 4 bases, J lost 7 bases, and 8 bases stayed unmatched. The CDR3 totals 17 residues. These data are taken from a study of blood T cell repertoires in COVID-19. Overall study context: COVID-19 samples collected from the United States, Italy and Spain covered acute and convalescent phases.

Using immunoSEQ multiplex PCR, the repertoire was profiled, and TCRdb retains in-frame clones only, with some absent. The sample yields a few hundred thousand clones, more than 85% seen once. This receptor was taken from a man aged 18 to 30 with active or convalescent COVID-19. The sample comprised peripheral blood. The chain links TRBV4-3 to TRBJ2-1, with TRBD2 identical over 15 bases. Here the CDR3 reads CASSPGGGTSGRNEQFF. CDR3 coding DNA: TGCGCCAGCAGCCCCGGTGGGGGGACTAGCGGGAGGAATGAGCAGTTCTTC.